This T cell receptor (beta chain) was profiled in a study of CD8 T cells in ankylosing spondylitis. This clonotype was counted at least ten times. Its target is not known. Points from the study as a whole: Certain motif variants had earlier been reported in reactive arthritis synovial fluid and blood. Clones linked to disease were reported to show significant enrichment in matched ankylosing spondylitis synovial fluid. In peripheral blood, disease-linked CD8+ clones occurred at relatively low frequencies.

5'-RACE, quantitative and with molecular barcodes, yielded the TCR beta libraries. MiXCR was run by TCRdb on the 5' RACE reads, yielding one entry per CDR3 protein. In the table there are 150,000 to 200,000 distinct CDR3 sequences, approximately 12% of which are singletons. The specimen sequenced was blood, either unsorted or a sorted T cell fraction (not recorded which). The clonotype was recovered from a female donor with ankylosing spondylitis or in good health (not recorded which).

The CDR3 DNA reads TGCAGTGCCCGGGACAGCGCTCGGCCCCAGCATTTT. As protein: CSARDSARPQHF. The J gene is TRBJ1-5, the V gene TRBV20-1, with 7 bases lining up with TRBD1. Looked up from germline, CDR1 is DFQATT and CDR2 is SNEGSKA (reference sequence). V shed 6 bases, J shed 9 bases, and the junction held 8 bases outside the gene matches. This CDR3 has 12 residues.